Following are 11 T cell receptor beta chains from one sample sequenced in a study of shared clonotypes between healthy human individuals. Here immunoSEQ multiplex PCR was the method, and the copy in TCRdb shows in-frame clones only, minus some. In the table there are 1.5 million to 1.9 million clones, 98% of which are singletons. Sequencing was carried out using naive CD4+ T cells sorted from blood. Sample subset: CD45RA+ positively selected. The source is a young man in good health.

The chain has TRBV30 and TRBJ2-1, with 11 positions matching TRBD2. Germline CDR1 reads GTSNPN; CDR2 reads SVGIG (reference sequence). J lost 9 bases, V lost 0 bases, and 1 base had no gene match. The CDR3 has 13 amino acids. The CDR3 region is CAWSVLAGVEQFF. As DNA, the CDR3 is TGTGCCTGGAGTGTACTAGCGGGAGTTGAGCAGTTCTTC.

The chain carries TRBV19 and TRBJ1-1, with 7 positions matching TRBD1. The V segment lost 2 bases and the J segment 7 bases; nucleotides outside the gene matches: 4. The CDR3 contains 13 residues. CDR1 and CDR2 from the germline V gene are LNHDA and SQIVND (reference sequence). This CDR3 is CASSINRDSEAFF. The CDR3 DNA is TGTGCCAGTAGTATAAACCGGGACAGTGAAGCTTTCTTT.

The chain links TRBV28 to TRBJ2-1; 7 bases fit TRBD2. Germline V gene data show CDR1 as MDHEN and CDR2 as SYDVKM. This CDR3 is built from 15 residues. After removal of 5 bases from V and 2 bases from J, the junction contained 6 bases not matched to a gene. CDR3 bases: TGTGCCAGCAGTATCCTTGGACTAGCCTACAATGAGCAGTTCTTC. As protein: CASSILGLAYNEQFF. The whole variable domain, filled in from reference TRBV28 and TRBJ2-1, reads DVKVTQSSRYLVKRTGEKVFLECVQDMDHENMFWYRQDPGLGLRLIYFSYDVKMKEKGDIPEGYSVSREKKERFSLILESASTNQTSMYLCASSILGLAYNEQFFGPGTRLTVL.

The chain links TRBV5-1 to TRBJ2-3; D remains unclear. Trimming stripped 0 bases from V and 6 bases from J, with 14 bases between. Germline V gene lookup returns CDR1 SGHRS and CDR2 YFSETQ. The CDR3 has 15 residues. The CDR3 loop reads CASSLAQYPQDTQYF. Here the CDR3 DNA reads TGCGCCAGCAGCTTGGCTCAGTACCCCCAGGATACGCAGTATTTT.

This chain connects TRBV6-4 to TRBJ2-7; TRBD2 matches at 12 bases. Trimming cost V 3 bases and J 2 bases; bases outside gene matches: 11. The CDR3 totals 18 residues. Germline V gives CDR1 MRHNA, CDR2 SNTAGT. Here the CDR3 reads CASSDRTGTSGLAYEQYF. In DNA, the CDR3 is TGTGCCAGCAGTGATAGGACAGGGACTAGCGGGCTCGCCTACGAGCAGTACTTC.

This clone was seen a single time. The V call is TRBV7-9, the J call TRBJ2-1; 7 bases match TRBD1. CDR1 is SEHNR and CDR2 is FQNEAQ in the germline V gene (reference sequence). V trimming: 2 bases; J trimming: 6 bases; junction bases outside the gene matches: 19. The CDR3 covers 19 residues. CDR3 sequence: CASSLPQRMTGQNGNEQFF. The CDR3 DNA sequence: TGTGCCAGCAGCTTACCCCAGCGTATGACAGGGCAGAACGGCAATGAGCAGTTCTTC.

This chain uses TRBV29-1 with TRBJ2-5; no firm D call. Trimming cost V 8 bases and J 1 base, with 14 bases left between them. Germline CDR1 is SQVTM and CDR2 is ANQGSEA. The CDR3 length is 13 residues. Written as DNA, the CDR3 is TGCAGCTGTTACCCTTGGCGCCAAGAGACCCAGTACTTC. It is translated as CSCYPWRQETQYF.

In regard to this clone: Germline is not matched at one junction end, which may reflect a read error. The chain joins TRBV10-3 to TRBJ1-4, with no clear D. The CDR3 is 14 amino acids. From germline, CDR1 is ENHRY and CDR2 SYGVKD. As DNA, the CDR3 is TGTGCCACCAGTACGGGCGTGGATCGTGAAAAACTGTTTTTT. This translates into CATSTGVDREKLFF.

V is TRBV28 and J is TRBJ2-1, with 9 bases aligning to TRBD2. V was pared by 5 bases and J by 7 bases, with 15 bases of the junction left unmatched. Germline V CDR1 and CDR2: MDHEN, SYDVKM. CDR3 length equals 17 residues. For the CDR3, the DNA is TGTGCCAGCAGTGACCGGGGGACTAGCAAGCCCCTTAATGAGCAGTTCTTC. This sequence encodes CASSDRGTSKPLNEQFF.

V gene TRBV27 combines with J gene TRBJ2-7, with 7 bases fitting TRBD2. The CDR3 covers 17 residues. The germline V gene encodes CDR1 MNHEY and CDR2 SMNVEV (reference sequence). The V and J ends lost 4 bases and 5 bases, in that order; junction bases with no gene match: 17. The CDR3 DNA reads as TGTGCCAGCAGTTACAAACCCGCGGGGGAGTTAAGGAACGAGCAGTACTTC. Its protein product is CASSYKPAGELRNEQYF.

In its sample, this clone was seen once. The rearrangement links TRBV4-1 to TRBJ2-5, with 9 bases lining up with TRBD1. Trimming took 1 base from V and 0 from J; bases not matched to a gene: 3. CDR1 is MGHRA, CDR2 YSYEKL, per germline. The length of the CDR3 is 16 residues. CDR3 DNA: TGCGCCAGCAGCCAAGGGGGACAGGGCTACCAAGAGACCCAGTACTTC. Translating it yields CASSQGGQGYQETQYF.